This T cell receptor (beta chain) emerged from a study of cytomegalovirus exposure and HLA in healthy donors. Germline assignment: CDR1 LNHDA and CDR2 SQIVND (reference sequence). The CDR3 length is 11 residues. V was shortened by 7 bases and J by 6 bases, with 9 bases between the two germline ends. Primers: 60 Vbeta forward and 13 Jbeta reverse. Measured with immunoSEQ multiplex PCR; TCRdb has only the in-frame clones, and not every one. The table records about 140,000 clones, roughly 79% of them present only once. The receptor comes from a woman aged 40 to 50 in good health and CMV-seronegative. The chain is built from TRBV19 and TRBJ1-1; a weak D match, TRBD1 (5 bases). Sequencing was performed on PBMCs. CDR3 DNA sequence: TGTGCCAGTATCCAGGGCCCTGAAGCTTTCTTT. It specifies CASIQGPEAFF.